The 6 T cell receptor beta chains below all came from one sample that was sequenced in a study of cytomegalovirus exposure and HLA in healthy donors. Use of 60 Vbeta and 13 Jbeta primers characterized the PCR. TCRdb's copy holds only in-frame clones and misses some; the assay was immunoSEQ multiplex PCR. Recorded for this sample: 50,000 to 70,000 clones. Input material: PBMCs. These receptors were taken from a woman younger than 35 in good health and CMV-seronegative.

J is TRBJ1-5 and V is TRBV5-1, with D tentatively TRBD1 (6 bases). Trimming stripped 5 bases from V and 2 bases from J, with 14 bases between. The CDR3 sequence is 15 residues long. Germline V gene lookup returns CDR1 SGHRS and CDR2 YFSETQ. CDR3 loop: CASSGGRGRNQPQHF. In nucleotides, the CDR3 is TGCGCCAGCAGTGGAGGCAGGGGACGCAATCAGCCCCAGCATTTT.

The chain has TRBV6-6 and TRBJ1-2, with D possibly matching TRBD1 (5 bases). The germline gives CDR1 MNHNY, CDR2 SVGAGI (reference sequence). The CDR3 contains 14 residues. The germline V and J ends were trimmed by 7 bases and 8 bases, with 20 bases remaining between them. The CDR3 DNA reads as TGTGCCAGCACCTTTTCTGGGGCGGTGGAGGGCTACACCTTC. Protein: CASTFSGAVEGYTF.

The gene calls are TRBV2 and TRBJ1-1; 8 bases map to TRBD1. Trimming took 6 bases from V and 10 from J; bases not matched to a gene: 13. CDR1 is SNHLY and CDR2 is FYNNEI in the germline V gene. The CDR3 spans 14 residues. The DNA of the CDR3 is TGTGCCAGCAGCCTCACTCTTTTTGACAGGGGAGCTTTCTTT. Its protein is CASSLTLFDRGAFF.

V usage is TRBV18 and J usage is TRBJ1-1; D is uncertain. Germline CDR1 KGHSH, CDR2 LQKENI. V was shortened by 3 bases and J by 5 bases, with 13 bases between the two germline ends. The CDR3 runs 14 residues. CDR3 DNA sequence: TGTGCCAGCTCACCTACCGGGCCGGGGACTGAAGCTTTCTTT. It specifies CASSPTGPGTEAFF.

This chain uses TRBV5-4 with TRBJ2-1; 11 nucleotides match TRBD2. Germline V gene sequence: CDR1 SGHNT, CDR2 YYREEE (reference sequence). V trimming: 10 bases; J trimming: 8 bases; junction bases outside the gene matches: 8. This CDR3 has 13 residues. The chain's CDR3 is CAGTSGSGDEQFF. CDR3 nucleotides: TGTGCCGGCACTAGCGGGAGTGGCGATGAGCAGTTCTTC.

The rearrangement joins TRBV30 to TRBJ1-2; possibly TRBD1 for D (6 bases). Trimming removed 8 bases from V and 6 bases from J, with 13 bases in between. Germline CDR1 reads GTSNPN; CDR2 reads SVGIG (reference sequence). This CDR3 has 11 amino acids. The CDR3 nucleotides are TGTGCCCGGGGACAAGTTAATGGCTACACCTTC. It encodes CARGQVNGYTF.